The rows below give T cell receptor beta chains drawn from one sample of a study of T cell responses to AZD1222 COVID-19 vaccine. Produced via immunoSEQ multiplex PCR; TCRdb's table is partial and in-frame only. This repertoire shows roughly 130,000 clones, roughly nine tenths found once; its top ten account for approximately 3.8%. Sequencing used peripheral blood, obtained 28 days after the second AZD1222 dose. These receptors came from an adult who received the AZD1222 COVID-19 vaccine. Each CDR3 is given with its conserved first and last residue. D genes are given only for firm matches. Part of the rows lack a size; the others show once, few, many or a class for expanded clones.

v_call	d_call	clone_size	j_call	cdr3_nt	cdr3_aa
TRBV6-1	NA	NA	TRBJ2-7	TGTGCCAGCAGTGAAGTTGACAGGTCCTACGAGCAGTACTTC	CASSEVDRSYEQYF
TRBV9	NA	NA	TRBJ2-1	TGTGCCAGCAGCGTGGGCCAGGGAAGGAATGAGCAGTTCTTC	CASSVGQGRNEQFF
TRBV19	TRBD2	NA	TRBJ2-1	TGTGCCAGTAGTATAGTGGGGGGGGTCACCTACAATGAGCAGTTCTTC	CASSIVGGVTYNEQFF
TRBV5-4	NA	NA	TRBJ1-1	TGTGCCAGCAGCTCCCCAGGCGACGGGAACACTGAAGCTTTCTTT	CASSSPGDGNTEAFF
TRBV2	NA	NA	TRBJ1-2	TGTGCCAGCAGAAAGGACAGTCCGGGCTATGGCTACACCTTC	CASRKDSPGYGYTF
TRBV7-2	TRBD2	once	TRBJ2-1	TGTGCCAGCAGCACCCGGACTAGCGGGACCAATGAGCAGTTCTTC	CASSTRTSGTNEQFF
TRBV7-9	NA	NA	TRBJ1-1	TGTGCCAGCAGCTTTATCCTTGGGGAAGCTTTCTTT	CASSFILGEAFF
TRBV29-1	NA	NA	TRBJ1-1	TGCAGCGCCCTCCCGTCGGGGCTTTCGGACACTGAAGCTTTCTTT	CSALPSGLSDTEAFF
TRBV12-3/TRBV12-4	NA	NA	TRBJ2-6	TGTGCCAGCAGGGAGGCTGGGGCCAACGTCCTGACTTTC	CASREAGANVLTF
TRBV7-2	NA	few	TRBJ1-1	TGTGCCAGCAGCTTCAACAGGGCCGAGGAAGCTTTCTTT	CASSFNRAEEAFF
TRBV29-1	NA	NA	TRBJ1-2	TGCAGCGTTGAAGACAGCCACAGCCCTAACTATGGCTACACCTTC	CSVEDSHSPNYGYTF
TRBV6-5	NA	NA	TRBJ1-2	TGTGCCAGCAGTTACTCAGTGAGATTCTCTAACTATGGCTACACCTTC	CASSYSVRFSNYGYTF
TRBV28	NA	NA	TRBJ1-1	TGTGCCAGCACACAGGAGGGCACTGAAGCTTTCTTT	CASTQEGTEAFF
TRBV7-9	TRBD1	NA	TRBJ2-1	TGTGCCAGCAGCCCAACCGGGACAGGGGGCAGGGGTGAGCAGTTCTTC	CASSPTGTGGRGEQFF
TRBV4-1	NA	NA	TRBJ2-7	TGCGCCAGCAGCCAAGATCTGACAGTTGGGTACGAGCAGTACTTC	CASSQDLTVGYEQYF
TRBV21-1	NA	few	TRBJ1-1	TGTGCCAGCAGCCAGCCCGGACAGCTCAAATTCATGAACACTGAAGCTTTCTTT	CASSQPGQLKFMNTEAFF
TRBV19	NA	NA	TRBJ1-5	TGTGCCAGTAGTATAGATTCCAGGGGAGGCAATCAGCCCCAGCATTTT	CASSIDSRGGNQPQHF
TRBV6-2/TRBV6-3	TRBD2	NA	TRBJ2-3	TGTGCCAGCAGCCGAGCGGGAGGCAACACAGATACGCAGTATTTT	CASSRAGGNTDTQYF
TRBV25-1	NA	NA	TRBJ2-7	TGTGCCAGCATAGGACTCCATCACTACGAGCAGTACTTC	CASIGLHHYEQYF
TRBV9	NA	NA	TRBJ2-1	TGTGCCAGCAGCGTAGAAGCCTTTAGCTCCTACAATGAGCAGTTCTTC	CASSVEAFSSYNEQFF
TRBV10-3	NA	NA	TRBJ1-1	TGTGCCATCAGTGAAGTATCAGGGCTTGAAGCTTTCTTT	CAISEVSGLEAFF
TRBV6-1	TRBD2	few	TRBJ2-4	TGTGCCAGCAGTGTGGTGGTAGCGGGAACTTTTATACTAGCCAAAAACATTCAGTACTTC	CASSVVVAGTFILAKNIQYF
TRBV7-9	NA	NA	TRBJ2-7	TGTGCCAGCAGCTATCCCGGCTCCTACGAGCAGTACTTC	CASSYPGSYEQYF